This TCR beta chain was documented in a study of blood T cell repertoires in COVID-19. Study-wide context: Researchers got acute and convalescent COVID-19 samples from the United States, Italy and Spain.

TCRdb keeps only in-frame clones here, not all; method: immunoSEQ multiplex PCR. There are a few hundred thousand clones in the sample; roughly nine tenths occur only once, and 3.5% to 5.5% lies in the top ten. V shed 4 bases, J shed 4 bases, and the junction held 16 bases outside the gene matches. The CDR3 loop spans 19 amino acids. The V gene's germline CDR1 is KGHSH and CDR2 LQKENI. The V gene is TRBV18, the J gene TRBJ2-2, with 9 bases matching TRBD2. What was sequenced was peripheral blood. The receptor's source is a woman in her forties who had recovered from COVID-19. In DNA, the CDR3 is TGTGCCAGCTCACGGACAGAAAAATTAGCGGGAGTGGGCACCGGGGAGCTGTTTTTT. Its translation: CASSRTEKLAGVGTGELFF.